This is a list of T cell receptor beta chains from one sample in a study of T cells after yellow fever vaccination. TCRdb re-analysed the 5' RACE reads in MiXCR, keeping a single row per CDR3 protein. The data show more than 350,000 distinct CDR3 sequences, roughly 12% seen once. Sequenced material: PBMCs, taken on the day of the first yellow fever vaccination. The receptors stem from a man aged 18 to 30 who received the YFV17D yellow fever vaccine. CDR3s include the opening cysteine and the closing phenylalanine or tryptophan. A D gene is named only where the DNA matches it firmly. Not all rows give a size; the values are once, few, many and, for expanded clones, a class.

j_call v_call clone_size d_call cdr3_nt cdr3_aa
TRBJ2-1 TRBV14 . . TGTGCCAGCAGCCCCGGGACTCCCTACAATGAGCAGTTCTTC CASSPGTPYNEQFF
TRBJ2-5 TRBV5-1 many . TGCGCCAGCAGCTTGGTTCCGGCGATCCAAGAGACCCAGTACTTC CASSLVPAIQETQYF
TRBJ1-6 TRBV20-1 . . TGCAGTGCTAGAGATCGGACCGGGAGCAATTCACCCCTCCACTTT CSARDRTGSNSPLHF
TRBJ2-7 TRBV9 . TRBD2 TGTGCCAGCAGCGTTTCTAGCGGGGGGGCCGATAGCGAGCAGTACTTC CASSVSSGGADSEQYF
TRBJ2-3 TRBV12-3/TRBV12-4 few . TGTGCCAGCAGTTTCGTACTAGGTGGGCCCCCAGATACGCAGTATTTT CASSFVLGGPPDTQYF
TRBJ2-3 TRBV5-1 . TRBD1 TGCGCCAGCAGCTTGGCCGGGACGGGACAGGGAGATACGCAGTATTTT CASSLAGTGQGDTQYF
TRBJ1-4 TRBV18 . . TGTGCCAGCTCACCAAAGACGGATGAAAAACTGTTTTTT CASSPKTDEKLFF
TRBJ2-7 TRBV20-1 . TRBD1 TGCAGTGCTAGAGACATATCCGGGACAGAATCCCACGAGCAGTACTTC CSARDISGTESHEQYF
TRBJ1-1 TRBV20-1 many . TGCAGTGCTTCGAGCCACGGGGGGGGCACTGAAGCTTTCTTT CSASSHGGGTEAFF
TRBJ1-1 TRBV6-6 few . TGTGCCAGCGGAGACAAAGATATCACTGAAGCTTTCTTT CASGDKDITEAFF
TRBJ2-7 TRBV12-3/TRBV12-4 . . TGTGCCAGCAGTTTATCGGGACTTCCGGAGGAGCAGTACTTC CASSLSGLPEEQYF
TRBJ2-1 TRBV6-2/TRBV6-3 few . TGTGCCAGCAGTTACGGAGGGGGCTATGAGCAGTTCTTC CASSYGGGYEQFF
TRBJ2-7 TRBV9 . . TGTGCCAGCAGCGAGGGGAGCTACTACGAGCAGTACTTC CASSEGSYYEQYF
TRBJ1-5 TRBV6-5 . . TGTGCCAGCACCCTGAACAGGGAGGGCAATCAGCCCCAGCATTTT CASTLNREGNQPQHF
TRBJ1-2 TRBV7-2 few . TGTGCCAGCAGCCAGGACAAGGGTCCCTATGGCTACACCTTC CASSQDKGPYGYTF
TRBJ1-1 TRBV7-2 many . TGTGCCAGCAGAGGAGGGGGAGAAGCTTTCTTT CASRGGGEAFF
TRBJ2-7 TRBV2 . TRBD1 TGTGCCAGCAGTACGCCCGTGACAGGGGCAACCTCCTACGAGCAGTACTTC CASSTPVTGATSYEQYF
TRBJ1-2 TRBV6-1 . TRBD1 TGTGCCAGCACGCGGGACAGGGCTCGTTTGAACTATGGCTACACCTTC CASTRDRARLNYGYTF
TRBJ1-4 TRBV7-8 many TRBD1 TGTGCCAGCAGCTTAATGGGACAGTTTAATGAAAAACTGTTTTTT CASSLMGQFNEKLFF
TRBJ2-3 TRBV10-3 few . TGTGCCATCGCTTCTCAGGAGAGCACAGATACGCAGTATTTT CAIASQESTDTQYF
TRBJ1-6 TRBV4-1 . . TGCGCCAGCGGCGACAGGACCTATAATTCACCCCTCCACTTT CASGDRTYNSPLHF
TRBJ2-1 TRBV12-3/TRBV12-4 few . TGTGCCAGCAGTCCCCATCCCTCGGGGTCTGAGCAGTTCTTC CASSPHPSGSEQFF
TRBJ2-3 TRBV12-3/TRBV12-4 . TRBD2 TGTGCCAGCACCACCTTTGGCGGGGGGCACACAGATACGCAGTATTTT CASTTFGGGHTDTQYF
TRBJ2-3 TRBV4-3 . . TGCGCCAGCAGCCAAGAAAGCCCTAGCACAGATACGCAGTATTTT CASSQESPSTDTQYF
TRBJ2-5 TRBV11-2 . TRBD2 TGTGCCAGCAGCTCCCGGGGGAGCGGGGGTGACAGGACCCAGTACTTC CASSSRGSGGDRTQYF
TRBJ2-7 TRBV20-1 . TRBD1 TGCAGTGCTAGAGAGAGGGACAGGGGCTACGAGCAGTACTTC CSARERDRGYEQYF
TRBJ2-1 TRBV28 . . TGTGCCAGCAGTTTGGGTCGTAGTCGCGAGCAGTTCTTC CASSLGRSREQFF
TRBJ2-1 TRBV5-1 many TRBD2 TGCGCCAGCAGCTCTAGCGGGGGGGTTATTAATGAGCAGTTCTTC CASSSSGGVINEQFF
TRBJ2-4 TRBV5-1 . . TGCGCCAGCAACCCGGATCTCGCCAAAAACATTCAGTACTTC CASNPDLAKNIQYF
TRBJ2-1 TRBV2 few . TGTGCCAGCAGTCCGGACCCCGCGGGCTACAATGAGCAGTTCTTC CASSPDPAGYNEQFF
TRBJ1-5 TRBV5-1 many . TGCGCCAGCACGGGGGGTCGACCCCAGCATTTT CASTGGRPQHF
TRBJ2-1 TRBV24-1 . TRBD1 TGTGCCACCAGTGATTCCATGAAACAGGGGGAGCAGTTCTTC CATSDSMKQGEQFF
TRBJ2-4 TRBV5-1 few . TGCGCCAGCAGTGAATCCCAATCAAACATTCAGTACTTC CASSESQSNIQYF